The 4 T cell receptor beta chains below come from one sample, sequenced in a study of cytomegalovirus exposure and HLA in healthy donors. Vbeta (60) and Jbeta (13) primers were used in the PCR. The assay was immunoSEQ multiplex PCR, and TCRdb's table has in-frame clones only and misses some. The sample includes approximately 220,000 clones, 75% to 80% seen only once; the top ten take 1.5% to 2%. The sequenced sample was PBMCs. The receptor set was obtained from a male donor in good health and CMV-seronegative.

V is TRBV5-1 and J is TRBJ1-4; the match to TRBD1 covers 11 bases. The CDR3 is made up of 16 amino acids. Trimming cost V 4 bases and J 1 base; bases outside gene matches: 3. Germline V gene sequence: CDR1 SGHRS, CDR2 YFSETQ. CDR3 nucleotides: TGCGCCAGCAGCGCTGGGACAGGGGGAACTAATGAAAAACTGTTTTTT. Its translation is CASSAGTGGTNEKLFF.

This clone showed up just a few times. V and J are TRBV18 and TRBJ2-2; 8 bases line up with TRBD1. CDR1 is KGHSH, CDR2 LQKENI, per germline. J gave up 6 bases and V 2 bases, and 5 bases lay outside the gene matches. The CDR3 runs 15 residues. The CDR3 loop is CASSPRGQGPGELFF. CDR3 nucleotide sequence: TGTGCCAGCTCACCAAGAGGACAGGGACCCGGGGAGCTGTTTTTT. Filled out from reference TRBV18 and TRBJ2-2, the complete variable domain reads NAGVMQNPRHLVRRRGQEARLRCSPMKGHSHVYWYRQLPEEGLKFMVYLQKENIIDESGMPKERFSAEFPKEGPSILRIQQVVRGDSAAYFCASSPRGQGPGELFFGEGSRLTVL.

The chain employs TRBV28 and TRBJ2-1; 8 bases agree with TRBD2. The CDR3 runs to 16 residues. The germline gives CDR1 MDHEN, CDR2 SYDVKM. The V segment lost 1 base and the J segment 8 bases; nucleotides outside the gene matches: 10. This chain's CDR3 is CASSLLGTSSPHEQFF. DNA for the CDR3: TGTGCCAGCAGTTTATTGGGGACTAGTTCCCCCCATGAGCAGTTCTTC.

V usage is TRBV18 and J usage is TRBJ2-2, with D tentatively TRBD1 (5 bases). V lost 3 bases, J lost 6 bases, and 8 bases lay in between. Germline loops: CDR1 KGHSH, CDR2 LQKENI. The CDR3 spans 13 residues. CDR3 coding DNA: TGTGCCAGCTCACCGGGGCTCGCCGGGGAGCTGTTTTTT. Translation gives CASSPGLAGELFF.